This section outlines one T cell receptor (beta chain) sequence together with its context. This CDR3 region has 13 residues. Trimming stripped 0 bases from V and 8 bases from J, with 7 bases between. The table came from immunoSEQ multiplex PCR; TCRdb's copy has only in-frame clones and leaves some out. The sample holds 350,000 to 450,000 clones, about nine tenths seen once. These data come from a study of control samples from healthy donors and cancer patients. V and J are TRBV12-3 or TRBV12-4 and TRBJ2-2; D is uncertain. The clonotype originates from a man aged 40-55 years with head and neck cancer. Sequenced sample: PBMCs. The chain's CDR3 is CASSLAHQGELFF. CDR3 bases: TGTGCCAGCAGTTTAGCCCACCAAGGGGAGCTGTTTTTT.